This is a list of T cell receptor beta chains from one sample in a study of blood T cell repertoires in COVID-19. Only in-frame clones appear in the TCRdb table, and some are missing; sequencing was by immunoSEQ multiplex PCR. The sample has almost 250,000 clones, around 86% seen once; the top ten hold approximately 1.6%. The sequencing sample was made of PBMCs or T cells enriched from blood (not recorded which). The receptors here all came from a woman in her fifties or sixties who had recovered from COVID-19. Each CDR3 is given with its conserved first and last residue. D genes are given only for firm matches. Some rows have no size entry. The others give once, few or many, or a class for an expanded clone.

>TRBV19|.|.|TRBJ1-3
CASSIQGPGNTIYF
TGTGCCAGTAGTATTCAGGGGCCTGGAAACACCATATATTTT
>TRBV28|.|.|TRBJ1-5
CASSLRQADQPQHF
TGTGCCAGCAGTTTACGACAGGCGGATCAGCCCCAGCATTTT
>TRBV30|.|.|TRBJ1-1
CAWSLGGYTEAFF
TGTGCCTGGAGTTTGGGAGGGTACACTGAAGCTTTCTTT
>TRBV19|.|.|TRBJ2-1
CASSTPGTPRYEQFF
TGTGCCAGTAGTACCCCCGGGACACCGAGATATGAGCAGTTCTTC
>TRBV19|.|TRBD1|TRBJ1-5
CASSIDTLGQGHQPQHF
TGTGCCAGTAGTATAGACACCCTGGGACAGGGTCATCAGCCCCAGCATTTT
>TRBV7-3|.|TRBD2|TRBJ2-5
CASSLSASGRANQETQYF
TGTGCCAGCAGCTTATCGGCTAGCGGGAGGGCAAACCAAGAGACCCAGTACTTC
>TRBV19|.|TRBD1|TRBJ1-1
CASRRPGQGGNTEAFF
TGTGCCAGTCGGAGGCCGGGACAGGGGGGGAACACTGAAGCTTTCTTT
>TRBV12-5|.|TRBD1|TRBJ2-7
CASGPPTGGILSEQYF
TGTGCTAGTGGTCCACCGACAGGGGGAATTCTGAGCGAGCAGTACTTC
>TRBV6-9|.|TRBD2|TRBJ2-7
CASNIFSISGKYTYEQYF
TGTGCCAGCAACATATTCTCGATTAGCGGGAAGTATACCTACGAGCAGTACTTC
>TRBV7-8|.|TRBD2|TRBJ2-3
CASSSRLAGGSTDTQYF
TGTGCCAGCAGCTCCCGACTAGCGGGAGGAAGCACAGATACGCAGTATTTT
>TRBV9|.|.|TRBJ2-7
CASSVGTTQFYEQYF
TGTGCCAGCAGCGTCGGCACCACACAGTTCTACGAGCAGTACTTC
>TRBV9|.|.|TRBJ1-1
CASSPEGGASEAFF
TGTGCCAGCAGCCCGGAGGGAGGGGCTTCTGAAGCTTTCTTT
>TRBV7-2|.|TRBD2|TRBJ2-5
CASSLVLAGVLPGGTQYF
TGTGCCAGCAGCTTAGTCCTAGCGGGAGTTCTTCCGGGGGGGACCCAGTACTTC
>TRBV7-2|.|.|TRBJ1-1
CASRLEGDSWNTEAFF
TGTGCCAGCAGATTAGAGGGTGACAGTTGGAACACTGAAGCTTTCTTT
>TRBV2|.|TRBD1|TRBJ1-2
CASSDPGTGRVPGYTF
TGTGCCAGCAGCGACCCAGGGACAGGGAGGGTCCCTGGCTACACCTTC
>TRBV5-4|.|.|TRBJ1-1
CASSFSVFPANTEAFF
TGTGCCAGCAGCTTCTCGGTCTTCCCCGCGAACACTGAAGCTTTCTTT
>TRBV9|.|.|TRBJ2-3
CASSVAADTQYF
TGTGCCAGCAGCGTAGCGGCAGATACGCAGTATTTT
>TRBV28|.|TRBD2|TRBJ2-2
CASTLAGTGELFF
TGTGCCAGCACACTAGCGGGCACCGGGGAGCTGTTTTTT
>TRBV7-8|once|TRBD1|TRBJ2-2
CASSLETGQGTTGELFF
TGTGCCAGCAGCTTAGAGACGGGACAGGGGACCACCGGGGAGCTGTTTTTT
>TRBV4-2|.|.|TRBJ2-7
CASSQGDSLSYEQYF
TGTGCCAGCAGCCAAGGCGACAGTTTGTCCTACGAGCAGTACTTC
>TRBV5-1|once|.|TRBJ1-2
CASSSQGGNYGYTF
TGCGCCAGCAGTTCACAGGGAGGGAACTATGGCTACACCTTC
>TRBV6-6|.|TRBD1|TRBJ2-5
CASETGKGEETQYF
TGTGCCAGTGAGACAGGGAAGGGAGAAGAGACCCAGTACTTC
>TRBV28|.|.|TRBJ1-6
CASSLRTPNSPLHF
TGTGCCAGCAGTTTGAGGACACCAAATTCACCCCTCCACTTT
>TRBV10-3|.|TRBD2|TRBJ2-3
CAISASGTSGRADPDTQYF
TGTGCCATCAGTGCTTCCGGGACTAGCGGGAGGGCCGACCCAGATACGCAGTATTTT
>TRBV10-3|.|.|TRBJ2-3
CAISGTGIRPTDTQYF
TGTGCCATCAGTGGCACAGGCATCCGGCCTACAGATACGCAGTATTTT
>TRBV5-5|.|TRBD1|TRBJ2-7
CASSRRDRIWDEQYF
TGTGCCAGCAGCCGTCGGGACAGAATATGGGACGAGCAGTACTTC
>TRBV5-1|.|.|TRBJ1-5
CASSLGLGGSNQPQHF
TGCGCCAGCAGCTTGGGGTTGGGGGGTAGCAATCAGCCCCAGCATTTT
>TRBV28|.|.|TRBJ2-7
CASSLSGAYEQYF
TGTGCCAGCAGTTTATCGGGAGCCTACGAGCAGTACTTC
>TRBV2|.|TRBD1|TRBJ2-7
CASSYRGREQYF
TGTGCCAGCAGCTACAGGGGACGCGAGCAGTACTTC
>TRBV28|.|.|TRBJ2-7
CASSSYARLGQIYEQYF
TGTGCCAGCAGTTCCTACGCTCGATTAGGACAAATATACGAGCAGTACTTC
>TRBV5-1|.|TRBD2|TRBJ2-1
CASSLGTSVVNEQFF
TGCGCCAGCAGCTTGGGGACTAGCGTAGTCAATGAGCAGTTCTTC
>TRBV6-5|.|.|TRBJ1-4
CATGGRNNEKLFF
TGTGCCACCGGGGGGAGGAATAATGAAAAACTGTTTTTT
>TRBV4-2|.|.|TRBJ2-2
CASSVDRGSGGTGELFF
TGTGCCAGCAGCGTAGACAGGGGGAGCGGGGGGACCGGGGAGCTGTTTTTT
>TRBV28|.|TRBD2|TRBJ2-1
CASGLVGGVRSYNEQFF
TGTGCCAGCGGCCTTGTGGGAGGGGTCCGTTCCTACAATGAGCAGTTCTTC
>TRBV15|.|.|TRBJ2-3
CATSRDRRQGSTDTQYF
TGTGCCACCAGCAGAGATAGGAGGCAGGGGAGCACAGATACGCAGTATTTT
>TRBV30|.|.|TRBJ1-5
CAWSPGNPRGPQHF
TGTGCCTGGAGTCCCGGGAACCCGCGGGGCCCCCAGCATTTT
>TRBV5-6|many|.|TRBJ1-2
CASSLGGQGGGYTF
TGTGCCAGCAGCTTGGGTGGCCAGGGTGGTGGCTACACCTTC
>TRBV19|.|.|TRBJ2-6
CASSIGFQAGANVLTF
TGTGCCAGTAGTATTGGATTTCAGGCTGGGGCCAACGTCCTGACTTTC
>TRBV18|.|TRBD1|TRBJ2-7
CASSGTGGSYEQYF
TGTGCCAGCTCAGGGACAGGGGGCTCCTACGAGCAGTACTTC
>TRBV6-5|.|.|TRBJ2-7
CASSYDSSSLYEQYF
TGTGCCAGCAGTTACGACTCCTCGTCCCTCTACGAGCAGTACTTC
>TRBV27|.|.|TRBJ1-2
CASSLSRARGYTF
TGTGCCAGCAGTTTATCGCGGGCGCGGGGCTACACCTTC
>TRBV7-2|.|.|TRBJ2-1
CASSLEIAEVGIF
TGTGCCAGCAGCTTAGAAATAGCGGAAGTGGGGATCTTC
>TRBV13|.|.|TRBJ2-4
CASSPSDSKNIQYF
TGTGCCAGCAGCCCCTCGGACAGCAAAAACATTCAGTACTTC
>TRBV7-9|.|.|TRBJ2-7
CASSPDGATYEQYF
TGTGCCAGCAGCCCCGACGGAGCCACCTACGAGCAGTACTTC
>TRBV29-1|.|TRBD1|TRBJ1-2
CSVGDSNNYGYTF
TGCAGCGTTGGGGACAGCAATAACTATGGCTACACCTTC
>TRBV19|.|TRBD1|TRBJ1-5
CASSTSGGASQPQHF
TGTGCCAGTAGTACCTCAGGGGGCGCGAGTCAGCCCCAGCATTTT
>TRBV4-1|.|.|TRBJ1-3
CASSQVWGLGNTIYF
TGCGCCAGCAGCCAAGTCTGGGGGCTTGGAAACACCATATATTTT
>TRBV7-3|.|.|TRBJ1-5
CASSSESGQPQHF
TGTGCCAGCAGCTCCGAGTCGGGACAGCCCCAGCATTTT
>TRBV30|.|.|TRBJ1-4
CAWSVRTQEKLFF
TGTGCCTGGAGTGTTCGGACACAGGAAAAACTGTTTTTT